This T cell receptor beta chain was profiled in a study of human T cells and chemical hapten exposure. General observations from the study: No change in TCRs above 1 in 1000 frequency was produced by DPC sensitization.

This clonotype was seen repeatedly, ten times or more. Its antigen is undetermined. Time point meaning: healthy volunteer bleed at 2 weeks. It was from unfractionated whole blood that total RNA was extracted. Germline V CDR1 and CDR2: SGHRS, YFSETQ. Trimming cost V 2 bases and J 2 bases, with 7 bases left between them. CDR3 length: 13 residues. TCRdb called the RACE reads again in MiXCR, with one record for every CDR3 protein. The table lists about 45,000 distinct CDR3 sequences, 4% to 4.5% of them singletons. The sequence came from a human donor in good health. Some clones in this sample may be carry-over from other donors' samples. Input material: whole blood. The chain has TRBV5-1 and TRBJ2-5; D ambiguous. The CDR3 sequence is CASSFGPQETQYF. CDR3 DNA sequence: TGCGCCAGCAGCTTTGGACCTCAAGAGACCCAGTACTTC. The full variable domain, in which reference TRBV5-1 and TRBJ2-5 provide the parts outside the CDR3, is KAGVTQTPRYLIKTRGQQVTLSCSPISGHRSVSWYQQTPGQGLQFLFEYFSETQRNKGNFPGRFSGRQFSNSRSEMNVSTLELGDSALYLCASSFGPQETQYFGPGTRLLVL.